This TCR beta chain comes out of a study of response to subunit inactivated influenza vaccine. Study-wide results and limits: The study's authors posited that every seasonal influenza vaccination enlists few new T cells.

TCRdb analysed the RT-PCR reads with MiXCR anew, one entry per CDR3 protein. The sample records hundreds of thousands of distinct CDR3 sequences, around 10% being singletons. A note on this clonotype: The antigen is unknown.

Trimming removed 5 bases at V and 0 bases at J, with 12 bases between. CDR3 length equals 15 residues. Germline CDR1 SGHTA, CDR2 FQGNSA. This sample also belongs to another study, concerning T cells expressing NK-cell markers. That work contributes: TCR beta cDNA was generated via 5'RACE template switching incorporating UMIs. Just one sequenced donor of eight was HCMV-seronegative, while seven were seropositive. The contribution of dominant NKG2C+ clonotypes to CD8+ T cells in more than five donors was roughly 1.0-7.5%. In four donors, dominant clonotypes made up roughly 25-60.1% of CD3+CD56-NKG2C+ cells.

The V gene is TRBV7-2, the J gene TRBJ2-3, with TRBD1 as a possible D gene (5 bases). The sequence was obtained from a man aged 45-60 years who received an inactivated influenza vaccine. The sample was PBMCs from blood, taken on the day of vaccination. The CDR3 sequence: CASSGDSSSTDTQYF. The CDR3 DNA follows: TGTGCCAGCAGCGGAGACAGTTCTAGCACAGATACGCAGTATTTT. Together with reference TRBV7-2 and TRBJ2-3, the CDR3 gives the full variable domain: GAGVSQSPSNKVTEKGKDVELRCDPISGHTALYWYRQSLGQGLEFLIYFQGNSAPDKSGLPSDRFSAERTGGSVSTLTIQRTQQEDSAVYLCASSGDSSSTDTQYFGPGTRLTVL.